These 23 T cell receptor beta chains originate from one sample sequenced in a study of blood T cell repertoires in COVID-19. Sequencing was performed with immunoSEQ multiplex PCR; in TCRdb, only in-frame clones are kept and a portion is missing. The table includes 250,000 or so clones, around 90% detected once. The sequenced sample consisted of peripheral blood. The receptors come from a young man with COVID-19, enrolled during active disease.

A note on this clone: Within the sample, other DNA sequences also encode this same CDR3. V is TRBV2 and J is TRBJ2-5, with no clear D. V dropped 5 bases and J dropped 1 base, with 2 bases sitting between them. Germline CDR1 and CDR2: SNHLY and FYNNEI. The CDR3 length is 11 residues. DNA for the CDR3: TGTGCCAGCAGTCTCCAAGAGACCCAGTACTTC. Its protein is CASSLQETQYF.

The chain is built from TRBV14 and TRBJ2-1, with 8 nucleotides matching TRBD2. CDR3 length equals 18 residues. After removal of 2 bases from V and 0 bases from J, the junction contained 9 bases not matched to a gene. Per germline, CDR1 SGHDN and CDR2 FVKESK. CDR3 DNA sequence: TGTGCCAGCAGCCAAAATCCCTGGCGGGGGGCCTCCTACAATGAGCAGTTCTTC. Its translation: CASSQNPWRGASYNEQFF.

In nucleotides, the CDR3 is TGTGCCACCAGTGATTTAGCCCGGGTTTCAGATACGCAGTATTTT. This translates into CATSDLARVSDTQYF. V gene TRBV24-1 combines with J gene TRBJ2-3; D call uncertain. Germline CDR1 KGHDR, CDR2 SFDVKD. The V end was cut by 1 base, the J end by 4 bases, with 11 bases between. The CDR3 contains 15 residues.

The CDR3 reads CASSLRGGRDRHTGELFF. The CDR3 DNA follows: TGTGCCAGCAGTCTCCGAGGGGGGCGGGACAGACACACCGGGGAGCTGTTTTTT. The rearrangement links TRBV27 to TRBJ2-2, with D possibly TRBD1 on 7 matching bases. Per the germline V gene, CDR1 is MNHEY and CDR2 is SMNVEV (reference sequence). The V gene lost 5 bases and the J gene lost 3 bases, with 22 bases spanning the gap. The CDR3 is 18 residues long.

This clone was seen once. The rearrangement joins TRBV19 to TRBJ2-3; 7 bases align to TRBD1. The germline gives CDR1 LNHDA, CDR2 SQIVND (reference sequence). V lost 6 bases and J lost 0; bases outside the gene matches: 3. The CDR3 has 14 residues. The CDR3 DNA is TGTGCCAGTAGACCACAGGGGAGCACAGATACGCAGTATTTT. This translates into CASRPQGSTDTQYF.

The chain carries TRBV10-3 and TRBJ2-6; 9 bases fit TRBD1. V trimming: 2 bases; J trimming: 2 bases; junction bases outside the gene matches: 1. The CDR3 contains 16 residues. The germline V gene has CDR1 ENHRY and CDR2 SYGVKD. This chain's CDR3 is CAISETGGTGANVLTF. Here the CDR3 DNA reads TGTGCCATCAGTGAGACAGGGGGCACTGGGGCCAACGTCCTGACTTTC.

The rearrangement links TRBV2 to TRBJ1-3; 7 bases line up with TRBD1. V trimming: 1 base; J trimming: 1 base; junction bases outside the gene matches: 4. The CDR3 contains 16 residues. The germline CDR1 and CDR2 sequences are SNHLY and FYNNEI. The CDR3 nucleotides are TGTGCCAGCAGTGAAGAAGCCAGGGGGTCTGGAAACACCATATATTTT. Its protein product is CASSEEARGSGNTIYF.

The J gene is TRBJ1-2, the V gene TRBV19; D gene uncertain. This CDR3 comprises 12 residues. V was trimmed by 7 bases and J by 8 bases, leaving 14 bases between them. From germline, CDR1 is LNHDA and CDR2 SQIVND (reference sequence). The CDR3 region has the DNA TGTGCCAGTAACGTGATGGGCGGGGGCTACACCTTC. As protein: CASNVMGGGYTF.

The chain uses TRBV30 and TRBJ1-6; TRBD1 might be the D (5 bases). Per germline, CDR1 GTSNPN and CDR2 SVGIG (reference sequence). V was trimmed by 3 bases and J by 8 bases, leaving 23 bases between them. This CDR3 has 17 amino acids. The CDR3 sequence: CAWRGAASARSDSPLHF. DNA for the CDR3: TGTGCCTGGAGAGGGGCAGCTTCGGCCCGGTCGGATTCACCCCTCCACTTT.

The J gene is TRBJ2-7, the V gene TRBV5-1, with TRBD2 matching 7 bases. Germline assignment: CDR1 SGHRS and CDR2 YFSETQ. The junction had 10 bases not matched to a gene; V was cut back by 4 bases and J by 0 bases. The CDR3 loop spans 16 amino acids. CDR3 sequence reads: CASSLVTSVSSYEQYF. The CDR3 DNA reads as TGCGCCAGCAGCCTGGTAACTAGCGTGAGCTCCTACGAGCAGTACTTC.

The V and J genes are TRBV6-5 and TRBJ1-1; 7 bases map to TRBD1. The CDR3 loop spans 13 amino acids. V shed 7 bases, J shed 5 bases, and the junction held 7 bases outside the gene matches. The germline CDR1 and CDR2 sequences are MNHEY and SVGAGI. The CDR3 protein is CASKRDSKTEAFF. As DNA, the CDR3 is TGTGCCAGCAAACGGGACAGCAAGACTGAAGCTTTCTTT.

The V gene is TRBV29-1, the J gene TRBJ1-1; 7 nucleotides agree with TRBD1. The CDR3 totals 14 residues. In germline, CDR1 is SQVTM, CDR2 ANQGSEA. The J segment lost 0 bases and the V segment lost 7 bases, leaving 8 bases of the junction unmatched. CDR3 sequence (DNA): TGCAGCGCCAGGACAGGAACCATGAACACTGAAGCTTTCTTT. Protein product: CSARTGTMNTEAFF.

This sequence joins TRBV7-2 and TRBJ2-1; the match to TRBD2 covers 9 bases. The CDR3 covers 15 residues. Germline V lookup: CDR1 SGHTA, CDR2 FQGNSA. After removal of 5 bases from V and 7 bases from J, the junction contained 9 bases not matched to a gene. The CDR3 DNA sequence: TGTGCCAGCAGCCATACGCGCGGGGGGGCGAATGAGCAGTTCTTC. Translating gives CASSHTRGGANEQFF.

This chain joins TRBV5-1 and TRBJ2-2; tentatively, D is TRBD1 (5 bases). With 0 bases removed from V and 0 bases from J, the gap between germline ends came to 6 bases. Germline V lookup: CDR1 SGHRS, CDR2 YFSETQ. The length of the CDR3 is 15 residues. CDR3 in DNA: TGCGCCAGCAGCTTGGACAGGTCGAACACCGGGGAGCTGTTTTTT. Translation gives CASSLDRSNTGELFF.

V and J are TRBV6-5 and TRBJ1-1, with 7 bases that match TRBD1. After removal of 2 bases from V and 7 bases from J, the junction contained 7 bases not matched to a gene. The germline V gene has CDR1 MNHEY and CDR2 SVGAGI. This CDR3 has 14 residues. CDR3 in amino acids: CASSYALQGNEAFF. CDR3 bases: TGTGCCAGCAGTTACGCCCTACAGGGGAATGAAGCTTTCTTT.

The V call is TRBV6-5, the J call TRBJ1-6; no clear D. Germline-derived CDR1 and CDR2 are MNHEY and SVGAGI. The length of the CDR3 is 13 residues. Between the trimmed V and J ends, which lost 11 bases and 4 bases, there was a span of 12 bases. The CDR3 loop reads CAGRVTYNSPLHF. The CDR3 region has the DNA TGTGCCGGGCGGGTGACGTATAATTCACCCCTCCACTTT.

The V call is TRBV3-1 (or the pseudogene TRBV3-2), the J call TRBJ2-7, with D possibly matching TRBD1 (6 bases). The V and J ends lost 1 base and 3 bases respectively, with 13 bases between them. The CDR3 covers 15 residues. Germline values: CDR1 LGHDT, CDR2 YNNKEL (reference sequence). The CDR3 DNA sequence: TGTGCCAGCAGCCAAGTATGGGACACGAGCTACGAGCAGTACTTC. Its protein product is CASSQVWDTSYEQYF.

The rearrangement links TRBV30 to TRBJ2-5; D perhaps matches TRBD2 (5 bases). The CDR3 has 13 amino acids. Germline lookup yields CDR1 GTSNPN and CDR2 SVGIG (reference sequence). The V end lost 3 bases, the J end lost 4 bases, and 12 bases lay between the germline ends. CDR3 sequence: CAWRGDAAETQYF. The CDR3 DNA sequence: TGTGCCTGGAGGGGAGACGCGGCAGAGACCCAGTACTTC.

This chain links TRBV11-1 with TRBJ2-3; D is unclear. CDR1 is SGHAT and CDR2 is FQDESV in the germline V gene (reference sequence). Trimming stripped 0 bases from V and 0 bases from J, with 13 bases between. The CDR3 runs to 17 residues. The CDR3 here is CASSLARGSPSTDTQYF. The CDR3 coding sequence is TGTGCCAGCAGCTTAGCTCGCGGCAGCCCCAGCACAGATACGCAGTATTTT.

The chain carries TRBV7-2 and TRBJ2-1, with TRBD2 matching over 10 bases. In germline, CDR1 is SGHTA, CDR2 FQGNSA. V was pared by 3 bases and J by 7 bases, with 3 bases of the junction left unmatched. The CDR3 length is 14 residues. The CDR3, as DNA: TGTGCCAGCAGCTTCCAGCGGGGGGGGAATGAGCAGTTCTTC. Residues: CASSFQRGGNEQFF.

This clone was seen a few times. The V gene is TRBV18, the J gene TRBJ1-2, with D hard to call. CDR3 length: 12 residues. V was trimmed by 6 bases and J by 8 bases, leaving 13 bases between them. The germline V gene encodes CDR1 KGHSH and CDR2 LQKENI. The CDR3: CASSVTDRGYTF. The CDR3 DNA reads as TGTGCCAGCTCGGTTACAGATAGGGGCTACACCTTC.

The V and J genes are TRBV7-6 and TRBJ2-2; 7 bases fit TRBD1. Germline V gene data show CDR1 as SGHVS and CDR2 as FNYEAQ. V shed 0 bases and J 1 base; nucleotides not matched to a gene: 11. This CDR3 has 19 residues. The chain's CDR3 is CASSLATRGGSQNTGELFF. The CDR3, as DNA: TGTGCCAGCAGCTTAGCAACCAGAGGGGGCAGCCAGAACACCGGGGAGCTGTTTTTT.

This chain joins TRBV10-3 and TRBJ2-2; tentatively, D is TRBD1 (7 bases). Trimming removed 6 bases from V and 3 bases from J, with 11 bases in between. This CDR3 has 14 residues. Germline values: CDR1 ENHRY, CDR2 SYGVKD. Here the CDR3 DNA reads TGTGCCATCAGAACAGGGGAGGACACCGGGGAGCTGTTTTTT. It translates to CAIRTGEDTGELFF.